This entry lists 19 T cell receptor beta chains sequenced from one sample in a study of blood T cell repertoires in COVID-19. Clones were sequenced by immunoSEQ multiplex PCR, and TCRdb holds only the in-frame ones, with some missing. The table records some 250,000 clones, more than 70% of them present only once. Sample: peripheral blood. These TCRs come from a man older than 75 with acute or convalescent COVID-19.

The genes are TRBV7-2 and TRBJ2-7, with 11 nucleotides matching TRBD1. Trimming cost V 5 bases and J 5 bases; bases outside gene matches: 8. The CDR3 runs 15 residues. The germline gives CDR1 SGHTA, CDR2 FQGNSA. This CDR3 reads CASSAGTGGVHEQYF. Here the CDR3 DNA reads TGTGCCAGCAGCGCCGGGACAGGGGGTGTCCACGAGCAGTACTTC.

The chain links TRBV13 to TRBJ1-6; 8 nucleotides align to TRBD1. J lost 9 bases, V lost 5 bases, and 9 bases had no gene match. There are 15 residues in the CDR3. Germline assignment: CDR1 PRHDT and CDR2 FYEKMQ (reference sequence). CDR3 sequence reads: CASSPQGDRGSPLHF. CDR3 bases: TGTGCCAGCAGCCCACAGGGGGATAGGGGTTCACCCCTCCACTTT.

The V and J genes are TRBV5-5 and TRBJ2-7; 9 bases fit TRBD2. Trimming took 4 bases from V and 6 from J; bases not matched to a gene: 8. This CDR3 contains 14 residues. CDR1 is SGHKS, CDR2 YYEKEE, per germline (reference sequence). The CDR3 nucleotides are TGTGCCAGCAGCACCCAGGGACTAGCCGGCGAGCAGTACTTC. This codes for CASSTQGLAGEQYF.

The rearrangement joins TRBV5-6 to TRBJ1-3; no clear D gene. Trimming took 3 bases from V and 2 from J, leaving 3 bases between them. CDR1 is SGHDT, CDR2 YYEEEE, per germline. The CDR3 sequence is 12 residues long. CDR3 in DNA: TGTGCCAGCAGCTCCACTGGAAACACCATATATTTT. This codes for CASSSTGNTIYF.

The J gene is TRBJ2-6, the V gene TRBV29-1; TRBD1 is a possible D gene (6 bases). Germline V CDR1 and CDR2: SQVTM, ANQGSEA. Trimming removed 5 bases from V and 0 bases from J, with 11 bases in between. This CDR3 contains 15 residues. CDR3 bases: TGCAGCGTTTACGACAGGCTCTCTGGGGCCAACGTCCTGACTTTC. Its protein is CSVYDRLSGANVLTF.

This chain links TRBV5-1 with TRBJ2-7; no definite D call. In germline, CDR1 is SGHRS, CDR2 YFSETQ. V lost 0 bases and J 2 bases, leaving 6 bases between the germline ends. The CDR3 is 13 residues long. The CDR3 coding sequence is TGCGCCAGCAGCTTGGCGGCGGCCTACGAGCAGTACTTC. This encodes CASSLAAAYEQYF. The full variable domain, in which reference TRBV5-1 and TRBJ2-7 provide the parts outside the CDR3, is KAGVTQTPRYLIKTRGQQVTLSCSPISGHRSVSWYQQTPGQGLQFLFEYFSETQRNKGNFPGRFSGRQFSNSRSEMNVSTLELGDSALYLCASSLAAAYEQYFGPGTRLTVT.

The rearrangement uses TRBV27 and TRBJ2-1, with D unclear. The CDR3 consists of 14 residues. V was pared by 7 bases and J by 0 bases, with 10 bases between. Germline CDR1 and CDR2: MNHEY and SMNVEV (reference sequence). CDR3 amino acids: CASTRRSSYNEQFF. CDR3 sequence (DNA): TGTGCCAGCACAAGGAGAAGCTCCTACAATGAGCAGTTCTTC.

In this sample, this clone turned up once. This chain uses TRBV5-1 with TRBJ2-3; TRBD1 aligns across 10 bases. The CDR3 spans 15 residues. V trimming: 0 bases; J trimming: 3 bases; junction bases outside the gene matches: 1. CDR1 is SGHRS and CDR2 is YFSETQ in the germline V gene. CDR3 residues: CASSLGQGATDTQYF. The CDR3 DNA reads TGCGCCAGCAGCTTGGGACAGGGGGCGACAGATACGCAGTATTTT.

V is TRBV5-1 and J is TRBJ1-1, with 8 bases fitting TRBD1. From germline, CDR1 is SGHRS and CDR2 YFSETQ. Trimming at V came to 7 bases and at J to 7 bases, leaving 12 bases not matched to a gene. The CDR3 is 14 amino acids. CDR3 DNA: TGCGCCAGCCTCGCAGGACAGGGTGGTGGTGAAGCTTTCTTT. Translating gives CASLAGQGGGEAFF. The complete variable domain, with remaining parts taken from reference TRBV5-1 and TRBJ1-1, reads KAGVTQTPRYLIKTRGQQVTLSCSPISGHRSVSWYQQTPGQGLQFLFEYFSETQRNKGNFPGRFSGRQFSNSRSEMNVSTLELGDSALYLCASLAGQGGGEAFFGQGTRLTVV.

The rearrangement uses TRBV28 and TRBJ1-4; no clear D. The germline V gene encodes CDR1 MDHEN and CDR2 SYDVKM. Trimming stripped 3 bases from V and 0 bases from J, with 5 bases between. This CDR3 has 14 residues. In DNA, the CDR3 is TGTGCCAGCAGTTTCTTTGCAACTAATGAAAAACTGTTTTTT. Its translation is CASSFFATNEKLFF.

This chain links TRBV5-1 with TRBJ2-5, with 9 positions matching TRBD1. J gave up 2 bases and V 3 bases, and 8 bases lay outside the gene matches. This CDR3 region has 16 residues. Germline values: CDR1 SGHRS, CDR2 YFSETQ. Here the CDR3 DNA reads TGCGCCAGCAGCTCCTCCGGGACAGGGTATCAAGAGACCCAGTACTTC. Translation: CASSSSGTGYQETQYF.

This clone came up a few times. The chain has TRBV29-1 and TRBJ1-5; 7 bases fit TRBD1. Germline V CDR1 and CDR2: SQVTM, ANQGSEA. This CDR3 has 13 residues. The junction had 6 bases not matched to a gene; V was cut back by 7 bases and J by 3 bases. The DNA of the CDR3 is TGCAGCGCCCGTGGACAGGACAATCAGCCCCAGCATTTT. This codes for CSARGQDNQPQHF.

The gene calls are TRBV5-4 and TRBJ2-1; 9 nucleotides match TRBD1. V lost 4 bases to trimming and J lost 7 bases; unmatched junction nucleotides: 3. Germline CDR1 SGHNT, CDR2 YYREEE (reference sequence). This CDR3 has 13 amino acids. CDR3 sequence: CASSGQGRNEQFF. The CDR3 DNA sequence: TGTGCCAGCAGCGGACAGGGGAGGAATGAGCAGTTCTTC.

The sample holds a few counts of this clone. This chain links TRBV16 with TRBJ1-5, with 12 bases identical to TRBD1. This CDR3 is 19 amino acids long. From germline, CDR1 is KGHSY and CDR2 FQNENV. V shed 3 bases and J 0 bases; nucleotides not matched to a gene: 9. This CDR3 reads CASSQQGTGGSYSNQPQHF. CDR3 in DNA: TGTGCCAGCAGCCAGCAAGGGACAGGGGGCAGTTATAGCAATCAGCCCCAGCATTTT.

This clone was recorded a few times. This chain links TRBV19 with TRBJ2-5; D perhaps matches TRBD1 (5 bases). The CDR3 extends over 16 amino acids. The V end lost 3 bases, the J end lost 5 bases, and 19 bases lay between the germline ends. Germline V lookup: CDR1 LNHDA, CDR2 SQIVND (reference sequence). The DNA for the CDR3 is TGTGCCAGTAGTATGGGCAGGGCCCTTTTGGAGGAGACCCAGTACTTC. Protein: CASSMGRALLEETQYF.

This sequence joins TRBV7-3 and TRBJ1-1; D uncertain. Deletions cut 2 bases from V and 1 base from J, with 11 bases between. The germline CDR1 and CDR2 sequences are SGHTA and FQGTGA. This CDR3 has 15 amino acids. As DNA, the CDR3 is TGTGCCAGCAGCTTACAAGCGGGCGCGAACACTGAAGCTTTCTTT. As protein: CASSLQAGANTEAFF. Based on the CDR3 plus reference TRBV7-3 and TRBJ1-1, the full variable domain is GAGVSQTPSNKVTEKGKYVELRCDPISGHTALYWYRQSLGQGPEFLIYFQGTGAADDSGLPNDRFFAVRPEGSVSTLKIQRTERGDSAVYLCASSLQAGANTEAFFGQGTRLTVV.

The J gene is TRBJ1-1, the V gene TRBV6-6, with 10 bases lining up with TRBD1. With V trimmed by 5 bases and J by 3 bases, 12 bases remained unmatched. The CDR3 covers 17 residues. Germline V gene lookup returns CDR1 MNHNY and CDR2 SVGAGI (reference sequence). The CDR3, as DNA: TGTGCCAGCAGTCCCCTTTGGACAGGGGGAATGGACACTGAAGCTTTCTTT. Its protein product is CASSPLWTGGMDTEAFF.

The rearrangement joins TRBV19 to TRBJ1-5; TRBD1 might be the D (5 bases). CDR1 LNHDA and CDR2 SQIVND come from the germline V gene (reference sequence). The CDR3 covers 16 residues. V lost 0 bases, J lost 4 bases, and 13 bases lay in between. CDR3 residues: CASSIDLGQVNQPQHF. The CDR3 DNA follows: TGTGCCAGTAGTATAGATCTGGGGCAGGTTAATCAGCCCCAGCATTTT.

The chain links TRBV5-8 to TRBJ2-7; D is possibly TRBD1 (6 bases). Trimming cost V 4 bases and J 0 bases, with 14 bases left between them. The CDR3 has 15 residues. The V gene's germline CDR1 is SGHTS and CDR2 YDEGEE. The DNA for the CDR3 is TGTGCCAGCAGCGACCGGGACACCCTCTCCTACGAGCAGTACTTC. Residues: CASSDRDTLSYEQYF.